This TCR beta chain appears in the sequencing data of a study of blood T cells in healthy people across ages. With 5 bases removed from V and 8 bases from J, the gap between germline ends came to 13 bases. In germline, CDR1 is SQVTM, CDR2 ANQGSEA. This CDR3 has 12 amino acids. This clonotype was seen more than once but under ten times. PBMCs numbering at least 6.5 million were isolated per sample. A second PCR of roughly 7 to 11 cycles used a sample-barcoded 5' primer and a J-beta primer mix. Every molecule of cDNA carried a tag from a template-switch adaptor with 12 random nucleotides. MiXCR was run by TCRdb on the 5' RACE reads, yielding one entry per CDR3 protein. The data show about 1,000,000 distinct CDR3 sequences, with 40% to 45% seen just once and 15% to 20% held by the top ten.

The sequenced material came from blood. The receptor was isolated from a woman aged 60-75 years in good health. The chain carries TRBV29-1 and TRBJ2-1, with unresolved D. This CDR3 is CSVLTGFDEQFF. CDR3 DNA sequence: TGCAGCGTTCTGACTGGATTCGATGAGCAGTTCTTC.